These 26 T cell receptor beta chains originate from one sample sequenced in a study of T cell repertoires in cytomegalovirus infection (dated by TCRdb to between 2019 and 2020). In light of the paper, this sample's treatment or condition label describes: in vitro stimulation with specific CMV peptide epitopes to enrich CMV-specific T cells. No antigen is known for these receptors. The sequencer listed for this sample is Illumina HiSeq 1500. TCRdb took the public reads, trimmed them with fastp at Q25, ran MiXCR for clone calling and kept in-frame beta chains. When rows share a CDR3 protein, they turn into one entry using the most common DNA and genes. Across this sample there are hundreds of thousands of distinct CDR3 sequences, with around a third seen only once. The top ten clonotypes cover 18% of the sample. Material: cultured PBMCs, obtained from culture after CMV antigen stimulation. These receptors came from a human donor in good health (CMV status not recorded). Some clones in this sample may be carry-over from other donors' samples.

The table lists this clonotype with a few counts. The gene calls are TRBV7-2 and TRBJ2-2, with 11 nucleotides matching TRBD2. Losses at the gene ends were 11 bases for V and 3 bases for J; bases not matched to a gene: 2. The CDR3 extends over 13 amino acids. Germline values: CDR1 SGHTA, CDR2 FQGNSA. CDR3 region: CAGGLADTGELFF. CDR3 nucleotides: TGTGCCGGGGGACTAGCGGACACCGGGGAGCTGTTTTTT.

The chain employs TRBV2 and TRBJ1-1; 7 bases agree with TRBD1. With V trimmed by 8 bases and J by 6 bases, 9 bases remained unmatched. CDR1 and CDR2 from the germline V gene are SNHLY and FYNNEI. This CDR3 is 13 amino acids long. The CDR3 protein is CASLNRGFAEAFF. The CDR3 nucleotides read TGTGCCAGCCTCAACAGGGGTTTCGCTGAAGCTTTCTTT.

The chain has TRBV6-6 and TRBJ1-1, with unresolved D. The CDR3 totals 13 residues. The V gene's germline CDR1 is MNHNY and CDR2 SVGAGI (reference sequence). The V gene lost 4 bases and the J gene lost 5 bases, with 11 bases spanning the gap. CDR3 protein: CASSLTLETEAFF. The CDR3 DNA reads TGTGCCAGCAGTTTAACCTTGGAGACTGAAGCTTTCTTT.

DNA of the CDR3: TGTGCCAGCAGCTTGGGGGACAGGGCAACCTACGAGCAGTACTTC. Protein product: CASSLGDRATYEQYF. The gene calls are TRBV7-6 and TRBJ2-7, with 9 bases lining up with TRBD1. The CDR3 runs to 15 residues. V gave up 3 bases and J gave up 2 bases; unmatched junction bases: 5. Germline CDR1 SGHVS, CDR2 FNYEAQ.

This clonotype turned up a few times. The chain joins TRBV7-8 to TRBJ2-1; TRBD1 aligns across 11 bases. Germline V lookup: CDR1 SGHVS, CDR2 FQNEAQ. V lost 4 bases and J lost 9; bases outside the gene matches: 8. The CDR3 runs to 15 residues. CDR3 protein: CASSSPGQGVGEQFF. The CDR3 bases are TGTGCCAGCAGCTCGCCGGGACAGGGGGTTGGTGAGCAGTTCTTC.

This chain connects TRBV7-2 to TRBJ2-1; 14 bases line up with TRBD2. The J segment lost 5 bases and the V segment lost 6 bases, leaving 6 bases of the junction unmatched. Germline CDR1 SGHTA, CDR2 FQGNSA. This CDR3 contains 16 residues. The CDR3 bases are TGTGCCAGCAGTTGGACTAGCGGGGGGCCCAACAATGAGCAGTTCTTC. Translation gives CASSWTSGGPNNEQFF.

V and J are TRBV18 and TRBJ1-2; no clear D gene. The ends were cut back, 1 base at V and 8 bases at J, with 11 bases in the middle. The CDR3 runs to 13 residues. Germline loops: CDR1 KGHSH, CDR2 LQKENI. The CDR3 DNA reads TGTGCCAGCTCACCACGCCGGTCTGAGGGCTACACCTTC. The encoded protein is CASSPRRSEGYTF.

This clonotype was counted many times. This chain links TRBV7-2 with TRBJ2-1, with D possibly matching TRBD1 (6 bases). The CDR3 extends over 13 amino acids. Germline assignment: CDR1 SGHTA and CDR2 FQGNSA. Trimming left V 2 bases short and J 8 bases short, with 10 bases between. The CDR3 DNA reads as TGTGCCAGCAGCTTACAGGGGTTCTATGAGCAGTTCTTC. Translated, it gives CASSLQGFYEQFF.

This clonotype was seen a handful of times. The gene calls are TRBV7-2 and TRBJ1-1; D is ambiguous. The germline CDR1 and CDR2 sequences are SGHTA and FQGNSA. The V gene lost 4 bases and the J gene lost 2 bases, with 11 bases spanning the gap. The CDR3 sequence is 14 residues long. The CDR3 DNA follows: TGTGCCAGCAGCTATAGACACGGTAACACTGAAGCTTTCTTT. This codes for CASSYRHGNTEAFF. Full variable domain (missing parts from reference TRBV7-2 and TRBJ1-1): GAGVSQSPSNKVTEKGKDVELRCDPISGHTALYWYRQSLGQGLEFLIYFQGNSAPDKSGLPSDRFSAERTGGSVSTLTIQRTQQEDSAVYLCASSYRHGNTEAFFGQGTRLTVV.

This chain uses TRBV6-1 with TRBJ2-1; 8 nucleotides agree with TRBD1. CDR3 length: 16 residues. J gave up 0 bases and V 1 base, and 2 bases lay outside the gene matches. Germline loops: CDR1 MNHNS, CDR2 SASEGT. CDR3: CASSEGQGFSYNEQFF. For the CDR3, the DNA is TGTGCCAGCAGTGAAGGACAGGGGTTCTCCTACAATGAGCAGTTCTTC.

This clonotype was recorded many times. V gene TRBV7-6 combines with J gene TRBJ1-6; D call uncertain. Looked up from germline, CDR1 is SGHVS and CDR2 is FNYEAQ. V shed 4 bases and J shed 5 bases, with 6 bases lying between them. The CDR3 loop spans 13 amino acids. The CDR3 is CASSWGNNSPLHF. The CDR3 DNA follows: TGTGCCAGCAGCTGGGGAAATAATTCACCCCTCCACTTT.

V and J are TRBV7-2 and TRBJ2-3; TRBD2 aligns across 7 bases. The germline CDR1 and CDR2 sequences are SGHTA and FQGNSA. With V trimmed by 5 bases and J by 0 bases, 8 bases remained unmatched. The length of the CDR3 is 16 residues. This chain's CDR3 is CASSPGLDRSTDTQYF. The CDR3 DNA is TGTGCCAGCAGCCCAGGACTAGACCGCAGCACAGATACGCAGTATTTT.

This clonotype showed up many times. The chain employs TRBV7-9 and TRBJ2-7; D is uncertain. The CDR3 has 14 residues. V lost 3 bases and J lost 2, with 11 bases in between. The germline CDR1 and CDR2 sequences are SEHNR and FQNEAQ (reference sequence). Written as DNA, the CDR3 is TGTGCCAGCAGCTTCTCCGAGAGTACCTACGAGCAGTACTTC. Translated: CASSFSESTYEQYF.

The CDR3 loop is CASQKGGSYNEQFF. CDR3 nucleotide sequence: TGCGCCAGCCAGAAGGGAGGCTCCTACAATGAGCAGTTCTTC. V usage is TRBV5-1 and J usage is TRBJ2-1; tentatively, D is TRBD2 (6 bases). Trimming removed 7 bases from V and 0 bases from J, with 11 bases in between. CDR1 and CDR2 from the germline V gene are SGHRS and YFSETQ. The CDR3 sequence is 14 residues long.

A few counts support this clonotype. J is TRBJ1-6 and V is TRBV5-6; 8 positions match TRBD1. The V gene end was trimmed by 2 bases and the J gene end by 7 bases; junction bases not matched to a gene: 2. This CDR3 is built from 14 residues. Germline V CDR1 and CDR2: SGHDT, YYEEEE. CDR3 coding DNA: TGTGCCAGCAGCTTCTCAGGGGGCAATTCACCCCTCCACTTT. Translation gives CASSFSGGNSPLHF.

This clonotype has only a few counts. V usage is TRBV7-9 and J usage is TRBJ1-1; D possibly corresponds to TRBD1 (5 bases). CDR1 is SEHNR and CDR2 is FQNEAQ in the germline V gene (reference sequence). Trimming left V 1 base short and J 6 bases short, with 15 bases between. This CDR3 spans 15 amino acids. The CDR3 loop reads CASSLVRGFGPEAFF. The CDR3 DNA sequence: TGTGCCAGCAGCTTAGTTCGGGGGTTTGGGCCTGAAGCTTTCTTT.

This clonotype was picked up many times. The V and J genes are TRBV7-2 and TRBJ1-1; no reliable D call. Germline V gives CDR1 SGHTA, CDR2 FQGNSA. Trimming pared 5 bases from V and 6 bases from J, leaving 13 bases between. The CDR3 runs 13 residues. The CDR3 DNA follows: TGTGCCAGCAGCCTTAGTCTGTTGGCTGAAGCTTTCTTT. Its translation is CASSLSLLAEAFF. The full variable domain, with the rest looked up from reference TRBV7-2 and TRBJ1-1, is GAGVSQSPSNKVTEKGKDVELRCDPISGHTALYWYRQSLGQGLEFLIYFQGNSAPDKSGLPSDRFSAERTGGSVSTLTIQRTQQEDSAVYLCASSLSLLAEAFFGQGTRLTVV.

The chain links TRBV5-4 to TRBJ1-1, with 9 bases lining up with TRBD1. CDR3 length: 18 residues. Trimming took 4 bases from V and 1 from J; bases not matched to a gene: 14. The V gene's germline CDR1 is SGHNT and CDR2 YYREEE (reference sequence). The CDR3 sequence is CASSGGPGGQGTNTEAFF. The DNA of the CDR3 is TGTGCCAGCAGCGGGGGGCCGGGGGGACAGGGAACGAACACTGAAGCTTTCTTT.

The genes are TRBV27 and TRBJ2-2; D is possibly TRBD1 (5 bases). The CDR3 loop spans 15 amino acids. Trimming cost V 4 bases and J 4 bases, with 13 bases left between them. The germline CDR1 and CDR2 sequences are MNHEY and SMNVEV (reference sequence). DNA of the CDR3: TGTGCCAGCAGTTCTGCCAGGGTGATCACCGGGGAGCTGTTTTTT. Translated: CASSSARVITGELFF.

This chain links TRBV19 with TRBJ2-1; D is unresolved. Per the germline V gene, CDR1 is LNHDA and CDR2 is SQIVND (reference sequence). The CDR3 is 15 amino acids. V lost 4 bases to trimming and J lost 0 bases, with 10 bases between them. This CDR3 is CASSNLDSSYNEQFF. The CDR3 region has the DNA TGTGCCAGTAGTAACCTCGATAGCTCCTACAATGAGCAGTTCTTC.

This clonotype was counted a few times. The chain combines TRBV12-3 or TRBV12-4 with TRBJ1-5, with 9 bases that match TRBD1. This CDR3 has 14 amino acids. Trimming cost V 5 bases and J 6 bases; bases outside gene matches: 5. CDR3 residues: CASSQGQGSQPQHF. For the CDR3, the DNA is TGTGCCAGCAGTCAGGGACAGGGTAGTCAGCCCCAGCATTTT.

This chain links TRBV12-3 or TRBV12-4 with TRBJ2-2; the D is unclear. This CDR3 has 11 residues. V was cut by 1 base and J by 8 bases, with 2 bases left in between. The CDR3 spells CASSLEGELFF. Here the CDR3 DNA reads TGTGCCAGCAGTTTAGAGGGGGAGCTGTTTTTT.

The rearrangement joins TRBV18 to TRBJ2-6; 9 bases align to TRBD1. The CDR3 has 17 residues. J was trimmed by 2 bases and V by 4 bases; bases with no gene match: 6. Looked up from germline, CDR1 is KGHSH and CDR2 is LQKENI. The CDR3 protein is CASSQQQGAAGANVLTF. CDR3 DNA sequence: TGTGCCAGCTCACAACAACAGGGGGCGGCTGGGGCCAACGTCCTGACTTTC. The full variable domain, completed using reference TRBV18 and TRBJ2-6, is NAGVMQNPRHLVRRRGQEARLRCSPMKGHSHVYWYRQLPEEGLKFMVYLQKENIIDESGMPKERFSAEFPKEGPSILRIQQVVRGDSAAYFCASSQQQGAAGANVLTFGAGSRLTVL.

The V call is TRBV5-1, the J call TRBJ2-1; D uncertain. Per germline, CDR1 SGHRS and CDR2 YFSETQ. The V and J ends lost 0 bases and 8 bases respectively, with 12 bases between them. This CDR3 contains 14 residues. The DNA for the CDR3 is TGCGCCAGCAGCTTGGCGGGCGCGGCAGATGAGCAGTTCTTC. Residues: CASSLAGAADEQFF. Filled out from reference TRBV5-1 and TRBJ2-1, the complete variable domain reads KAGVTQTPRYLIKTRGQQVTLSCSPISGHRSVSWYQQTPGQGLQFLFEYFSETQRNKGNFPGRFSGRQFSNSRSEMNVSTLELGDSALYLCASSLAGAADEQFFGPGTRLTVL.

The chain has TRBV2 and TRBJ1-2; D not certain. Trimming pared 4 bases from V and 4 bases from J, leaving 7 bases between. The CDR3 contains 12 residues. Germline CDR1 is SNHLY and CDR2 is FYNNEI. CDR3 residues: CASSADAYGYTF. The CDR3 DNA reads TGTGCCAGCAGTGCAGACGCCTATGGCTACACCTTC.

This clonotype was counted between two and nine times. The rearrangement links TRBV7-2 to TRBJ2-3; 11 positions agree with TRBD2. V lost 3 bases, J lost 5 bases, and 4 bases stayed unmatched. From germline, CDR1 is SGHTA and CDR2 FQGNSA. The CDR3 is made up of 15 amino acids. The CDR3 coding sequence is TGTGCCAGCAGCTTTACTAGCGGGAGAGTAGATACGCAGTATTTT. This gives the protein CASSFTSGRVDTQYF.